The source of this TCR beta chain is a study of blood T cells in healthy people across ages. Primers used in a second PCR of roughly 7 to 12 cycles were a sample-barcoded 5' primer and a J-beta primer mix. Every cDNA molecule carried a tag from a template-switch adaptor bearing 12 random nucleotides. TCRdb ran MiXCR on the 5' RACE reads and lists one entry per CDR3 protein. The sample includes 1.4 million to 1.5 million distinct CDR3 sequences, 40% to 50% seen only once; the top ten take 7% to 9.5%. Germline V CDR1 and CDR2: SGHAT, FQNNGV. V was trimmed by 3 bases and J by 8 bases, leaving 13 bases between them. The CDR3 is 13 amino acids.

The sequencing sample was made of blood. This receptor was identified in a woman aged 18-29 years in good health. This chain joins TRBV11-2 and TRBJ2-5; no reliable D call. CDR3 nucleotides: TGTGCCAGCAGCTTTGGGGAAGTTCCCACCCAGTACTTC. Translation: CASSFGEVPTQYF.